What follows are 10 T cell receptor beta chains derived from one specimen sequenced in a study of technical replicates of blood from a few donors. Clones were read by immunoSEQ multiplex PCR, and TCRdb kept only the in-frame ones, dropping some. The table shows approximately 79,000 clones, with approximately 97% occurring only once. Sequencing was performed on T cells isolated from PBMCs. The receptor set was obtained from a human donor in good health.

This chain joins TRBV6-5 and TRBJ1-4; perhaps TRBD1 as D (5 bases). V was clipped by 2 bases and J by 8 bases, with 12 bases between them. The CDR3 consists of 14 residues. Germline CDR1 and CDR2: MNHEY and SVGAGI. The CDR3 nucleotides read TGTGCCAGCAGTTACAAGCCAGGGCGAGAAAAACTGTTTTTT. Translation gives CASSYKPGREKLFF.

This clone was counted between two and nine times. The chain carries TRBV27 and TRBJ2-7; 7 bases fit TRBD2. The CDR3 length is 15 residues. The junction had 8 bases not matched to a gene; V was cut back by 6 bases and J by 0 bases. Germline V gene sequence: CDR1 MNHEY, CDR2 SMNVEV (reference sequence). The CDR3 DNA reads TGTGCCAGCAGCCCAAGCGGGGCGAGCTCCTACGAGCAGTACTTC. Its translation: CASSPSGASSYEQYF.

The V call is TRBV9, the J call TRBJ2-7; 7 bases fit TRBD1. The CDR3 length is 14 residues. V dropped 0 bases and J dropped 3; count of bases not matched to a gene: 3. Germline values: CDR1 SGDLS, CDR2 YYNGEE. CDR3 nucleotide sequence: TGTGCCAGCAGCGTAGGGGACAGCATCTACGAGCAGTACTTC. It yields the protein CASSVGDSIYEQYF.

CDR3 nucleotides: TGTGCCAGCAGTGAAGCGCTGCGGGGGGGTCAGCCCCAGCATTTT. Residues: CASSEALRGGQPQHF. V and J are TRBV2 and TRBJ1-5, with D maybe TRBD1 (5 bases). The germline V and J ends were trimmed by 0 bases and 6 bases, with 12 bases remaining between them. Per germline, CDR1 SNHLY and CDR2 FYNNEI. CDR3 length equals 15 residues.

The chain links TRBV7-7 to TRBJ2-3; no clear D. This CDR3 comprises 14 residues. Trimming removed 2 bases from V and 1 base from J, with 7 bases in between. Germline lookup yields CDR1 SSHAT and CDR2 FNYEAQ (reference sequence). The CDR3 spells CASSLSSGTDTQYF. CDR3 nucleotides: TGTGCCAGCAGCTTATCGAGCGGCACAGATACGCAGTATTTT.

The chain recombines TRBV5-1 with TRBJ2-2, with 7 bases identical to TRBD1. V dropped 0 bases and J dropped 5; count of bases not matched to a gene: 13. CDR3 size: 18 residues. Germline CDR1 is SGHRS and CDR2 is YFSETQ. The CDR3 DNA reads TGCGCCAGCAGCTTGGGACAGGGCCACGGGTTAAGGACCGGGGAGCTGTTTTTT. It yields the protein CASSLGQGHGLRTGELFF.

The gene calls are TRBV19 and TRBJ2-7; 10 nucleotides agree with TRBD2. The germline gives CDR1 LNHDA, CDR2 SQIVND (reference sequence). The CDR3 is made up of 15 amino acids. The ends lost 3 bases at V and 6 bases at J; junction bases unmatched: 8. The DNA for the CDR3 is TGTGCCAGTAGTATTACGAGCGGGAGGGTTGTCGAGCAGTACTTC. As protein: CASSITSGRVVEQYF. Variable domain in full (rest from reference TRBV19 and TRBJ2-7): DGGITQSPKYLFRKEGQNVTLSCEQNLNHDAMYWYRQDPGQGLRLIYYSQIVNDFQKGDIAEGYSVSREKKESFPLTVTSAQKNPTAFYLCASSITSGRVVEQYFGPGTRLTVT.

In its sample, this clone was seen once. V is TRBV5-1 and J is TRBJ2-5; weak D call: TRBD1 (7 bases). Trimming took off 7 bases at V and 10 bases at J, with 23 bases between the two ends. The CDR3 runs to 14 residues. Per the germline V gene, CDR1 is SGHRS and CDR2 is YFSETQ. CDR3 loop: CASQAGGSLLNQYF. Here the CDR3 DNA reads TGCGCCAGCCAGGCAGGGGGGAGCCTGCTGAACCAGTACTTC.

Only one count was recorded for this clone. The J gene is TRBJ1-1, the V gene TRBV6-4; TRBD1 aligns across 9 bases. The CDR3 loop spans 13 amino acids. Germline V gene sequence: CDR1 MRHNA, CDR2 SNTAGT. With V trimmed by 5 bases and J by 7 bases, 5 bases remained unmatched. The CDR3 loop is CASSPGTGSEAFF. The CDR3, as DNA: TGTGCCAGCAGTCCCGGGACAGGGAGTGAAGCTTTCTTT.

This chain links TRBV21-1 with TRBJ1-5; TRBD1 was called by the table and not checked on the DNA. TRBV21-1 represents a pseudogene. This CDR3 contains 14 residues. CDR3 DNA: TGTGCCAGCAGACCACAGGGGAACAATCAGCCCCAGCATTTT. Translated: CASRPQGNNQPQHF.